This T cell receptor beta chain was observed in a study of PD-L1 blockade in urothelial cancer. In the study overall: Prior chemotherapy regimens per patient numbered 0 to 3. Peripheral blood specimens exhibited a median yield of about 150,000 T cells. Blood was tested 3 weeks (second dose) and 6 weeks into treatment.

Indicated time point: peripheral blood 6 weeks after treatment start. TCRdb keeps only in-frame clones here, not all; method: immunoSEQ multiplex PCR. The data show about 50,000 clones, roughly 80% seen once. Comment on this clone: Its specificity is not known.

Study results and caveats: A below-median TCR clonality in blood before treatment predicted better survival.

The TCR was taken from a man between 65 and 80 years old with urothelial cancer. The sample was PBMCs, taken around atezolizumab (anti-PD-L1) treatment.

CDR3 DNA: TGTGCCAGCAGTGTTAGGGACAGCAACTATGGCTACACCTTC. Translation gives CASSVRDSNYGYTF. V gene TRBV6-5 combines with J gene TRBJ1-2; 7 bases fit TRBD1. This CDR3 spans 14 amino acids. Germline V gene lookup returns CDR1 MNHEY and CDR2 SVGAGI. V was clipped by 5 bases and J by 2 bases; unmatched bases: 5.